The following is a T cell receptor beta chain sequence with its context. Its antigen is still unknown. Researchers ran the PCR with 60 Vbeta and 13 Jbeta primers. TCRdb's table, derived via immunoSEQ multiplex PCR, lists solely in-frame clones and lacks some. The data show 180,000 or so clones, with about 82% seen just once and 1.5% to 2% held by the top ten. This CDR3 is 14 amino acids long. Trimming left V 1 base short and J 2 bases short, with 8 bases between. Germline V gene data show CDR1 as MGHRA and CDR2 as YSYEKL. The data belong to a study of cytomegalovirus exposure and HLA in healthy donors. General study results and limits: In vitro confirmation showed a few CMV-associated chains to be CMV antigen specific. The records held CMV serostatus as the only immune exposure information. Later, TCR association rates were found to vary by HLA locus, highest for DRB1 and lowest for HLA-C. Later, an analysis showed that TCR beta chains associated with HLA were more clonally expanded than others that were equally common.

The V call is TRBV4-1, the J call TRBJ1-1; the D gene is possibly TRBD1 (5 bases). The sequenced sample consisted of PBMCs. The clonotype comes from a woman younger than 45 in good health and CMV-seronegative. CDR3 region: CASSQVGGNTEAFF. The CDR3 DNA reads as TGCGCCAGCAGCCAAGTGGGGGGAAACACTGAAGCTTTCTTT.